This TCR beta chain was sequenced during a study of OX40 agonist ivuxolimab in advanced cancers. The CDR3 is 14 amino acids. The germline CDR1 and CDR2 sequences are SEHNR and FQNEAQ (reference sequence). V gave up 0 bases and J gave up 11 bases, with 13 bases separating them. Some clones are missing from TCRdb's copy, which holds only in-frame ones; the method was immunoSEQ multiplex PCR. In the table there are fewer than 95,000 clones, around 84% of which are singletons. This specimen was CD4+ or CD8+ T cells sorted from blood, taken in a trial of the OX40 agonist ivuxolimab. The receptor's source is an adult with an advanced solid tumor such as melanoma, head and neck, liver or kidney cancer. The rearrangement joins TRBV7-9 to TRBJ1-4; the D gene is possibly TRBD1 (5 bases). The CDR3 coding sequence is TGTGCCAGCAGCTTAGCGGGGACGGTCGGGAAACTGTTTTTT. Its protein product is CASSLAGTVGKLFF.